This T cell receptor (beta chain) originates from a study of blood T cell repertoires in COVID-19. The wider study: From T cells, B-cell-depleted T cells, or PBMCs came the material, which was cDNA or gDNA.

Per the original methods: Amplification from reference gene primers served as the basis for estimated nucleated cell counts. The assay was immunoSEQ multiplex PCR, and TCRdb's table has in-frame clones only and misses some. Clone size and V and J calls were adopted from that table, with D and trimming inferred from the DNA. Of 190,000 or so clones listed, roughly nine tenths were seen once; the top ten hold 0.7% to 0.8%. This clone was seen a single time. V lost 6 bases and J lost 2; bases outside the gene matches: 9. Germline lookup yields CDR1 SGHTA and CDR2 FQGNSA. This CDR3 is 16 amino acids long.

The sample consisted of peripheral blood. The source is a woman in her seventies with acute or convalescent COVID-19. The rearrangement links TRBV7-2 to TRBJ2-3, with 9 bases fitting TRBD2. DNA of the CDR3: TGTGCCAGCAGGCTTAGGAGCGGGGGGTACACAGATACGCAGTATTTT. Translating it yields CASRLRSGGYTDTQYF.